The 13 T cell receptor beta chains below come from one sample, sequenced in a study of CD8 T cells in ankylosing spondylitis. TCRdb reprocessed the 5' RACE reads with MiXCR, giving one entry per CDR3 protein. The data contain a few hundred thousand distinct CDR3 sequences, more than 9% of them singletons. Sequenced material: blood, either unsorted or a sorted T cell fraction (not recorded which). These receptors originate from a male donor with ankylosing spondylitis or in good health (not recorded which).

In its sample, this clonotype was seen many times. The CDR3 DNA reads TGTGCCAGCAGCTTCGCAGCGGCTAGCGGGGCACATGAGCAGTTCTTC. Protein sequence: CASSFAAASGAHEQFF. This chain uses TRBV7-2 with TRBJ2-1, with 9 bases aligning to TRBD2. The germline V gene encodes CDR1 SGHTA and CDR2 FQGNSA. The CDR3 runs to 16 residues. V trimming: 3 bases; J trimming: 8 bases; junction bases outside the gene matches: 11. Supplemented by reference TRBV7-2 and TRBJ2-1, the full variable domain reads GAGVSQSPSNKVTEKGKDVELRCDPISGHTALYWYRQSLGQGLEFLIYFQGNSAPDKSGLPSDRFSAERTGGSVSTLTIQRTQQEDSAVYLCASSFAAASGAHEQFFGPGTRLTVL.

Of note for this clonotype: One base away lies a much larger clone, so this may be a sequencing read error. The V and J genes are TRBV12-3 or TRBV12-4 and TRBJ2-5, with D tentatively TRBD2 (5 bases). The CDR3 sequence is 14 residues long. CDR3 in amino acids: CASSSTHRGESQYF. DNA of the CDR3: TGTGCCAGCAGTTCAACGCATCGGGGAGAGTCCCAGTACTTC.

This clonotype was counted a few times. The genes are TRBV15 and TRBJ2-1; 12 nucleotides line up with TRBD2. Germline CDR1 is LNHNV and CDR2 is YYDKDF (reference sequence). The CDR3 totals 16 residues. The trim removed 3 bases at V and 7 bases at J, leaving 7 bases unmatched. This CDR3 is CATSRPTSGGTNEQFF. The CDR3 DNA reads TGTGCCACCAGCAGGCCGACTAGCGGGGGTACAAATGAGCAGTTCTTC.

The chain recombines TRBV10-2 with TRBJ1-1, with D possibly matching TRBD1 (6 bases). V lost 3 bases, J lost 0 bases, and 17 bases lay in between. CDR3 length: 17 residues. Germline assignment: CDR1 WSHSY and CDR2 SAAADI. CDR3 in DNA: TGCGCCAGCAGTGACCATGAACGGAGGGACATGAACACTGAAGCTTTCTTT. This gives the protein CASSDHERRDMNTEAFF.

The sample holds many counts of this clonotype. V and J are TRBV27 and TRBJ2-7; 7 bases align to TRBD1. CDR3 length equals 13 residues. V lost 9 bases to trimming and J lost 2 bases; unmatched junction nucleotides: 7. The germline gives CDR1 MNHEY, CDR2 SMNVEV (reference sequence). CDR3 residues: CASGGQVAYEQYF. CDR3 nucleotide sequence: TGTGCCAGTGGCGGACAGGTCGCCTACGAGCAGTACTTC.

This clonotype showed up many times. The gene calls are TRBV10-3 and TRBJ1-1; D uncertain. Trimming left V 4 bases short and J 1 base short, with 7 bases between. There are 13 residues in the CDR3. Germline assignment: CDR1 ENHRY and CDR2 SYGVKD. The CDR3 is CAISGVANTEAFF. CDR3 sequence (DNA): TGTGCCATCAGTGGGGTAGCGAACACTGAAGCTTTCTTT.

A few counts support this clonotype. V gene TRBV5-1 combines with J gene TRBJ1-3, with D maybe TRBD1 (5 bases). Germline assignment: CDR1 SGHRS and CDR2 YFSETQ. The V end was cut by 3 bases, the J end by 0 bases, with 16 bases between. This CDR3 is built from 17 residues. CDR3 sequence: CASSWDGTSYSGNTIYF. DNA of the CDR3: TGCGCCAGCAGCTGGGACGGAACCTCCTACTCTGGAAACACCATATATTTT.

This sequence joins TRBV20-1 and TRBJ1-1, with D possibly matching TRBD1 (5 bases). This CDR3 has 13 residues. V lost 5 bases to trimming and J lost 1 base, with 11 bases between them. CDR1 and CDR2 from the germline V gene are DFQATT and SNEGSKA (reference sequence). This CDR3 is CSAGGHSNTEAFF. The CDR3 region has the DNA TGCAGTGCTGGAGGACACTCGAACACTGAAGCTTTCTTT.

The CDR3: CASGTEMNTGELFF. CDR3 sequence (DNA): TGTGCCAGCGGCACAGAGATGAACACCGGGGAGCTGTTTTTT. The chain recombines TRBV5-8 with TRBJ2-2; D gene unclear. There are 14 residues in the CDR3. V was shortened by 7 bases and J by 1 base, with 11 bases between the two germline ends. In germline, CDR1 is SGHTS, CDR2 YDEGEE. Full variable domain (missing parts from reference TRBV5-8 and TRBJ2-2): EAGVTQSPTHLIKTRGQQATLRCSPISGHTSVYWYQQALGLGLQFLLWYDEGEERNRGNFPPRFSGRQFPNYSSELNVNALELEDSALYLCASGTEMNTGELFFGEGSRLTVL.

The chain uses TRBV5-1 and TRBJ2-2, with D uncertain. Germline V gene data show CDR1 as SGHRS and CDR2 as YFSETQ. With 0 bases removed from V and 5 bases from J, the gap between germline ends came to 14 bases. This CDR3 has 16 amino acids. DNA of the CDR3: TGCGCCAGCAGCTTGGGGACGGCGAAGGCAACCGGGGAGCTGTTTTTT. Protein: CASSLGTAKATGELFF.

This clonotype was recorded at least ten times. The CDR3 DNA is TGCAGTGCTAATCAAAACCGGGGCCCCGGCTACGAGCAGTACTTC. Translation: CSANQNRGPGYEQYF. The rearrangement links TRBV20-1 to TRBJ2-7; the D call may be TRBD1 or TRBD2 (5 bases each). The V end was cut by 4 bases, the J end by 3 bases, with 19 bases between. CDR1 is DFQATT and CDR2 is SNEGSKA in the germline V gene (reference sequence). This CDR3 has 15 amino acids.

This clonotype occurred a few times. The chain's CDR3 is CASTGQGSNEQFF. CDR3 in DNA: TGTGCCAGCACCGGACAGGGTTCCAATGAGCAGTTCTTC. This sequence joins TRBV12-3 or TRBV12-4 and TRBJ2-1, with 8 bases matching TRBD1. The trim removed 7 bases at V and 6 bases at J, leaving 5 bases unmatched. The CDR3 runs to 13 residues.

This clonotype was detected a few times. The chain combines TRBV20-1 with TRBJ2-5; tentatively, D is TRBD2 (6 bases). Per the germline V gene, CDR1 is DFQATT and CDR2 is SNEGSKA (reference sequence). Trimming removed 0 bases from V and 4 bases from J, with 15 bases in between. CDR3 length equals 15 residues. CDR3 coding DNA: TGCAGTGCTAGAGATCTGGGGGGAACGGGAGAGACCCAGTACTTC. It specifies CSARDLGGTGETQYF.